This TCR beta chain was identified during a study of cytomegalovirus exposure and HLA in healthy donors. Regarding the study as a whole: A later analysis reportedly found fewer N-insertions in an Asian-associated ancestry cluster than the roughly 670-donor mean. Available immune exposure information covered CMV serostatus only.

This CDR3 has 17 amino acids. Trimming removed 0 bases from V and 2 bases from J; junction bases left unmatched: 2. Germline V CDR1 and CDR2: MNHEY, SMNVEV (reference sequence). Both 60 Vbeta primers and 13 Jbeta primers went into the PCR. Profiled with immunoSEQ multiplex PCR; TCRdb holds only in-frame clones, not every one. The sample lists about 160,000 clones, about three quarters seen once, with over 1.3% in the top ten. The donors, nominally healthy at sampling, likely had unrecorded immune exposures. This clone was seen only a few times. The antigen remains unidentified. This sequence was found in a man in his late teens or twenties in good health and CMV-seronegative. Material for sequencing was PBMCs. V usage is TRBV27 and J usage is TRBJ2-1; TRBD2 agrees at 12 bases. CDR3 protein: CASSLSRLAGAYNEQFF. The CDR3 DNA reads TGTGCCAGCAGTTTATCGAGACTAGCGGGAGCCTACAATGAGCAGTTCTTC.